This T cell receptor beta chain came from a study of control samples from healthy donors and cancer patients. This clone was seen once. The CDR3 is made up of 14 amino acids. V was cut by 3 bases and J by 4 bases, with 12 bases left in between. Profiling relied on immunoSEQ multiplex PCR, and the TCRdb table lists in-frame clones only, not all of them. The sample comprises some 79,000 clones, approximately 93% of which are singletons, and roughly 1.2% rests with the top ten. The specimen was PBMCs. The chain combines TRBV23-1 with TRBJ1-2; TRBD1 is a possible D gene (5 bases). TRBV23-1 falls under the ORF class, with uncertain function. This receptor was taken from a woman between 40 and 55 years old with lung cancer. This chain's CDR3 is CASSQRGTVYGYTF. Written as DNA, the CDR3 is TGCGCCAGCAGTCAGCGGGGCACGGTCTATGGCTACACCTTC.